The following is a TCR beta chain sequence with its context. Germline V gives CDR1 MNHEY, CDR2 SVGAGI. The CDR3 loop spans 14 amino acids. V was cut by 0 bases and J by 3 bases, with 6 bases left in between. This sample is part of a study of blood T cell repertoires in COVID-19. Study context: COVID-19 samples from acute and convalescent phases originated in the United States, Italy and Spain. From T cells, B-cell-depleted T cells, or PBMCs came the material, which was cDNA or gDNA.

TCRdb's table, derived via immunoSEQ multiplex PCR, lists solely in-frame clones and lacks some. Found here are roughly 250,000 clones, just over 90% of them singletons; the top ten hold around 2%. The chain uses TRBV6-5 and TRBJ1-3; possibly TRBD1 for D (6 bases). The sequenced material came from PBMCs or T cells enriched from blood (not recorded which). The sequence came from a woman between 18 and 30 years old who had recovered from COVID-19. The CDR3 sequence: CASSYSDSGNTIYF. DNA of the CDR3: TGTGCCAGCAGTTACTCGGACAGTGGAAACACCATATATTTT.